This record concerns one T cell receptor beta chain sequence. Its target is not known. This specimen belongs to a study of beta chain features in type 1 diabetes. Since all of the isolated RNA was reverse transcribed, expressed TCRB transcripts were what got sequenced. The method was immunoSEQ multiplex PCR; TCRdb's version includes in-frame clones alone and lacks a portion of them. The sample contains a few hundred thousand clones, roughly 24% of which appear only once. Donors contributed one heparinised blood draw apiece, averaging about 110 mL. CD45RO/CCR7/CD25/CD127/CD95/CD27 sorting isolated CD4+ naive, central memory, regulatory and stem cell-like memory cells. Broader study findings: VDJ junctions from patients with type 1 diabetes contained fewer insertions and more deletions. Researchers report that Type 1 diabetes patients had moderately but significantly shorter TCRB CDR3s across all four CD4+ subsets.

CDR1 and CDR2 (germline): GTSNPN, SVGIG (reference sequence). The V end was cut by 4 bases, the J end by 7 bases, with 13 bases between. The CDR3 consists of 12 residues. The rearrangement uses TRBV30 and TRBJ1-2, with D possibly being TRBD1 (5 bases). The sequenced sample was naive CD4+ T cells from blood. This TCR derives from a woman in her 30s with type 1 diabetes. The CDR3 nucleotides are TGTGCCTGGACCCTACAGGTCGGTGGCTACACCTTC. Translation: CAWTLQVGGYTF.